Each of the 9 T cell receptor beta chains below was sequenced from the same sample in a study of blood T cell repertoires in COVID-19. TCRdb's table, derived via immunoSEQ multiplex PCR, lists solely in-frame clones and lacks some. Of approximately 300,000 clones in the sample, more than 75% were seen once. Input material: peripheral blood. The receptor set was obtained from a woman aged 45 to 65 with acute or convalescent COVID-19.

This CDR3 is CASSLGLAGGQETQYF. For the CDR3, the DNA is TGTGCCAGCAGCCTGGGACTAGCGGGAGGCCAAGAGACCCAGTACTTC. The chain couples TRBV7-2 to TRBJ2-5; TRBD2 aligns across 15 bases. V gave up 5 bases and J gave up 1 base; unmatched junction bases: 2. Germline loops: CDR1 SGHTA, CDR2 FQGNSA. This CDR3 has 16 amino acids.

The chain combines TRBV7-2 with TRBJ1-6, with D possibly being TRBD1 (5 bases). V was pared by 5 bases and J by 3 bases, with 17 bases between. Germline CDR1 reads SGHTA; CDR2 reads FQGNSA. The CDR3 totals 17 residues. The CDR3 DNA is TGTGCCAGCAGCCCATCCCGGGGGGGTTTCTATAATTCACCCCTCCACTTT. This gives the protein CASSPSRGGFYNSPLHF.

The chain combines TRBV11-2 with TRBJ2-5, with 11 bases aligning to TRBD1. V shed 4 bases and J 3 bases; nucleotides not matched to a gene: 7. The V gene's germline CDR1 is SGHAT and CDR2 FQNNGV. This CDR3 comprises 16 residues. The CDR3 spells CASSSTGTGGKETQYF. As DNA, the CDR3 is TGTGCCAGCAGCTCGACCGGGACAGGGGGGAAAGAGACCCAGTACTTC.

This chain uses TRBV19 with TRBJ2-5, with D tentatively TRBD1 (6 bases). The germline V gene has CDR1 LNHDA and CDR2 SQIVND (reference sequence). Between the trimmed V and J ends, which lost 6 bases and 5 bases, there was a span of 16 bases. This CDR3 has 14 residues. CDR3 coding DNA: TGTGCCAGTAGGCCTACAGGGTTTGGGGAGACCCAGTACTTC. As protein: CASRPTGFGETQYF. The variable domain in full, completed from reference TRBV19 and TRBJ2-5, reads DGGITQSPKYLFRKEGQNVTLSCEQNLNHDAMYWYRQDPGQGLRLIYYSQIVNDFQKGDIAEGYSVSREKKESFPLTVTSAQKNPTAFYLCASRPTGFGETQYFGPGTRLLVL.

CDR3 in DNA: TGTGCCAGCAGCCTTGACAGGGCGGGCAATCAGCCCCAGCATTTT. Protein sequence: CASSLDRAGNQPQHF. The V gene is TRBV5-4, the J gene TRBJ1-5; 7 nucleotides match TRBD1. The germline gives CDR1 SGHNT, CDR2 YYREEE (reference sequence). Trimming took 4 bases from V and 2 from J; bases not matched to a gene: 6. The CDR3 spans 15 residues. The full variable domain, with the rest looked up from reference TRBV5-4 and TRBJ1-5, is ETGVTQSPTHLIKTRGQQVTLRCSSQSGHNTVSWYQQALGQGPQFIFQYYREEENGRGNFPPRFSGLQFPNYSSELNVNALELDDSALYLCASSLDRAGNQPQHFGDGTRLSIL.

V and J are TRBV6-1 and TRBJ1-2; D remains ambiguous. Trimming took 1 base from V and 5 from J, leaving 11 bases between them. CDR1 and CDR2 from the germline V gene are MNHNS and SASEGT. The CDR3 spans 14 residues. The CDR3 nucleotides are TGTGCCAGCAGTGAAGGAGGGCAGACTTATGGCTACACCTTC. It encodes CASSEGGQTYGYTF.

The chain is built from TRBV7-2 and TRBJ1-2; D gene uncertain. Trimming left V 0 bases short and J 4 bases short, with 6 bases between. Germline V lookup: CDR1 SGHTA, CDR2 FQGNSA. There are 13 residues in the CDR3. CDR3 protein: CASSLAQFYGYTF. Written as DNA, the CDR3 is TGTGCCAGCAGCTTAGCCCAGTTCTATGGCTACACCTTC.

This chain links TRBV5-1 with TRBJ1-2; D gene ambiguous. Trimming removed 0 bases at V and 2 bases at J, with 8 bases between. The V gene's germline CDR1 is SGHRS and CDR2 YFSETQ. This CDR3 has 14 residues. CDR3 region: CASSLAQLNYGYTF. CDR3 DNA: TGCGCCAGCAGCTTGGCACAGTTGAACTATGGCTACACCTTC.

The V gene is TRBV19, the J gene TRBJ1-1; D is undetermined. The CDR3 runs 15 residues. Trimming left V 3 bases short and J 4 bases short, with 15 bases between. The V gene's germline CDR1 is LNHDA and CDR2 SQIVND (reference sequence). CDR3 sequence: CASSIGQVVGTEAFF. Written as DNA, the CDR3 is TGTGCCAGTAGTATCGGCCAGGTCGTCGGCACTGAAGCTTTCTTT.